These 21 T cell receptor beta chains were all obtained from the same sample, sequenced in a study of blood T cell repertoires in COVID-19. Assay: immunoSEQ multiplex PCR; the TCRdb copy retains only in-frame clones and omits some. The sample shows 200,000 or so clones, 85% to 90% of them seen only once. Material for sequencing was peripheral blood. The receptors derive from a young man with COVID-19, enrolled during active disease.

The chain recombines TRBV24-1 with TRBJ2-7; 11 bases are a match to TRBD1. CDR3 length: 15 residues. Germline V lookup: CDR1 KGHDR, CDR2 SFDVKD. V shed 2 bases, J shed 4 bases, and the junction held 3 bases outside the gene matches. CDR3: CATSDSGQGVYEQYF. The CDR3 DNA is TGTGCCACCAGTGATTCGGGACAGGGGGTTTACGAGCAGTACTTC.

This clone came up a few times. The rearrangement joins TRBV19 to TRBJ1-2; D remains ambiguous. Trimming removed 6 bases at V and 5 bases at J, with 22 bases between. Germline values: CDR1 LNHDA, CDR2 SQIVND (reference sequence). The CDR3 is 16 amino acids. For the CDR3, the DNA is TGTGCCAGTAGAAAGACCCCACCGAGGGTAGGGTATGGCTACACCTTC. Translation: CASRKTPPRVGYGYTF. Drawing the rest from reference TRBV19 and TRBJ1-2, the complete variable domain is DGGITQSPKYLFRKEGQNVTLSCEQNLNHDAMYWYRQDPGQGLRLIYYSQIVNDFQKGDIAEGYSVSREKKESFPLTVTSAQKNPTAFYLCASRKTPPRVGYGYTFGSGTRLTVV.

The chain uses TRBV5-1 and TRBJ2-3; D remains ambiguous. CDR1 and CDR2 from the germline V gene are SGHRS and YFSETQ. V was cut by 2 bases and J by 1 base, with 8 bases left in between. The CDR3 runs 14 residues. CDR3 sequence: CASSFLAGTDTQYF. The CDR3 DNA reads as TGCGCCAGCAGCTTTTTGGCAGGCACAGATACGCAGTATTTT.

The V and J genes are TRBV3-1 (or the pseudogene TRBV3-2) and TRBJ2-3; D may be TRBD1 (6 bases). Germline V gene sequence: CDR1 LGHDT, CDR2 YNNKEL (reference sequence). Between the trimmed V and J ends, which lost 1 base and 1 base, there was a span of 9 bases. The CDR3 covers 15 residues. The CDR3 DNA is TGTGCCAGCAGCCAAGTTTCAGGGGGCACAGATACGCAGTATTTT. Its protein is CASSQVSGGTDTQYF.

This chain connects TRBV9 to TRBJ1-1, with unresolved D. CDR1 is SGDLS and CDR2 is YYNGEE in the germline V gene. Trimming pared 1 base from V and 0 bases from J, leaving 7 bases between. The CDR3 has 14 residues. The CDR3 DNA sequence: TGTGCCAGCAGCGTAACAGATTTGAACACTGAAGCTTTCTTT. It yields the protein CASSVTDLNTEAFF.

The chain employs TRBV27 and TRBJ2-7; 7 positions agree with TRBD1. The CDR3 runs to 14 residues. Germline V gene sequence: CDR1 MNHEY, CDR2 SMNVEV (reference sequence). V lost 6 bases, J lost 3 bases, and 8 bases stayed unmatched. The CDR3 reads CASSKTGNLYEQYF. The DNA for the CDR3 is TGTGCCAGCAGCAAGACAGGGAACCTCTACGAGCAGTACTTC.

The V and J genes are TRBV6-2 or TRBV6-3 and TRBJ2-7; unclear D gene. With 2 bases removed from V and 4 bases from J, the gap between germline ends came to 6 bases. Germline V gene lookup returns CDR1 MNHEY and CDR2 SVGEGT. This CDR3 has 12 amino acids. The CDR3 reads CASSYLRYEQYF. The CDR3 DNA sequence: TGTGCCAGCAGTTACCTAAGATACGAGCAGTACTTC.

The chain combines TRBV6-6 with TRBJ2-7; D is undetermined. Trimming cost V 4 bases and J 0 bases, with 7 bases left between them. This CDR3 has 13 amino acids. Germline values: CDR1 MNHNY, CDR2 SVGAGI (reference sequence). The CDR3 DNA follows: TGTGCCAGCAGTTTAGTCAACTCCTACGAGCAGTACTTC. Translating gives CASSLVNSYEQYF.

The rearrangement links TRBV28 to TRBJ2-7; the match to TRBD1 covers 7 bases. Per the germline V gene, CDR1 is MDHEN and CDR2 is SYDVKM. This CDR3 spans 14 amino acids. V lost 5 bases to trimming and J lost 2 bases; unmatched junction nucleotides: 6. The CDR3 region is CASSPRTGPYEQYF. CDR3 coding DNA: TGTGCCAGCAGTCCCAGGACAGGTCCCTACGAGCAGTACTTC.

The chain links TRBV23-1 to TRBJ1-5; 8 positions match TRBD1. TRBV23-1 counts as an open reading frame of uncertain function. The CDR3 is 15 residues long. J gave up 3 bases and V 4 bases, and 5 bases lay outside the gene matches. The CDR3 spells CASSRPGGYNQPQHF. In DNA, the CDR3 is TGCGCCAGCAGTCGTCCAGGGGGCTACAATCAGCCCCAGCATTTT.

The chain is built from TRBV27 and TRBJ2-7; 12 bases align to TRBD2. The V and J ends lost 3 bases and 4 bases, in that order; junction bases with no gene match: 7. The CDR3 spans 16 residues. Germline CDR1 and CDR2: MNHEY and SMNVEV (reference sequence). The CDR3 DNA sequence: TGTGCCAGCAGTTTTAGGAGACTAGCGGGGGTATACGAGCAGTACTTC. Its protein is CASSFRRLAGVYEQYF.

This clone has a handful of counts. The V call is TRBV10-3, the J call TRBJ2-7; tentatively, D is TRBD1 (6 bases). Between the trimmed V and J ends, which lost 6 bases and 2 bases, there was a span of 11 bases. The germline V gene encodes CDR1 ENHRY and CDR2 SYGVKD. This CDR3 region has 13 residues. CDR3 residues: CAISTGDTYEQYF. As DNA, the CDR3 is TGTGCCATCAGCACCGGGGACACCTACGAGCAGTACTTC.

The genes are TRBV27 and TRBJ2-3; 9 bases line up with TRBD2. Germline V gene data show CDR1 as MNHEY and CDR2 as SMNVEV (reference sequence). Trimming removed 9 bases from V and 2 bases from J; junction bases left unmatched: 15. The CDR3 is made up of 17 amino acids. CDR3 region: CASRMAGGPMYTDTQYF. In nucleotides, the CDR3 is TGTGCCAGTCGTATGGCGGGAGGGCCAATGTACACAGATACGCAGTATTTT.

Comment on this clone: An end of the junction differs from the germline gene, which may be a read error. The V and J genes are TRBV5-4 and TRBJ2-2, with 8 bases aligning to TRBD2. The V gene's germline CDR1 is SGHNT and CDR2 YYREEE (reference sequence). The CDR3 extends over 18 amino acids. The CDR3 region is CATSLNTGRGGDTGELFF. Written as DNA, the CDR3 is TGTGCCACCAGCTTAAATACCGGGAGGGGGGGGGACACCGGGGAGCTGTTTTTT.

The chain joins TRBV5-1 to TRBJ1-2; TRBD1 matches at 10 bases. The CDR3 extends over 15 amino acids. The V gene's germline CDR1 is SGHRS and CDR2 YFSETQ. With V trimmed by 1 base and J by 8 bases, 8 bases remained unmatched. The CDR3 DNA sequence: TGCGCCAGCAGCTTGAGTTCGGGACAGGGGAACGGCTACACCTTC. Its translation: CASSLSSGQGNGYTF.

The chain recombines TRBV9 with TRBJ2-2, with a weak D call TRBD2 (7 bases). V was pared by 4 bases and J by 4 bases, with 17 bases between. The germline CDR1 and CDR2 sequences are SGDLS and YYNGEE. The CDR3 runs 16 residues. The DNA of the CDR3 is TGTGCCAGCAGCACCCAGGGGCTAGCGGTCACCGGGGAGCTGTTTTTT. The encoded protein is CASSTQGLAVTGELFF.

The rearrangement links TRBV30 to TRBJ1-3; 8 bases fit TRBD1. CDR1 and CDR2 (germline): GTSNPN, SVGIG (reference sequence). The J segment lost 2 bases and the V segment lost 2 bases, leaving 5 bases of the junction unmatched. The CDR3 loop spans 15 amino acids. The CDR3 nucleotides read TGTGCCTGGAGTAAACCAGGGGGCACTGGAAACACCATATATTTT. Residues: CAWSKPGGTGNTIYF.

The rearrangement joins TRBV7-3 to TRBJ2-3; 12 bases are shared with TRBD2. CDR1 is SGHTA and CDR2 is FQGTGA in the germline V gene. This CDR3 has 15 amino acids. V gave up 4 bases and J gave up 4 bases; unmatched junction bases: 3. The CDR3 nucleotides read TGTGCCAGCAGCTCGGGACTAGCGGGTTCAGATACGCAGTATTTT. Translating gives CASSSGLAGSDTQYF.

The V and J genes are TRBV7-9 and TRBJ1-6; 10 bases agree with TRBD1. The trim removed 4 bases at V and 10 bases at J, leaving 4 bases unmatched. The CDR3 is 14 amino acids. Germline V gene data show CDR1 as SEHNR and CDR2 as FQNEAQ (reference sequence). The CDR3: CASSSGQGGSPLHF. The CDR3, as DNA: TGTGCCAGCAGCTCCGGACAGGGGGGCTCACCCCTCCACTTT.

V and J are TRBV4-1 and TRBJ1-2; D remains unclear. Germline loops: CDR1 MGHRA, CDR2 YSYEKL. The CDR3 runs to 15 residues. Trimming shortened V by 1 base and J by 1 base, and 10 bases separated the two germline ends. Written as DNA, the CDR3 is TGCGCCAGCAGCCAAGCCGATAGAAGTAACTATGGCTACACCTTC. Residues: CASSQADRSNYGYTF.

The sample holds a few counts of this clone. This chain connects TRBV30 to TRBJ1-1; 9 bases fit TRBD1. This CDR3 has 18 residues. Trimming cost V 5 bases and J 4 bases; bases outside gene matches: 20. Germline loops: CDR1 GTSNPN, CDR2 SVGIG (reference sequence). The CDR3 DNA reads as TGTGCCTGGGACCCGGGACAGGGCCTTTTTAGGCTCCCCACTGAAGCTTTCTTT. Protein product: CAWDPGQGLFRLPTEAFF.